These T cell receptor beta chains were read from a single sample in a study of T cell changes during pregnancy in multiple sclerosis. The table came from immunoSEQ multiplex PCR; TCRdb's copy has only in-frame clones and leaves some out. Of about 100,000 clones listed, about nine tenths were seen once; the top ten hold less than 2.5%. The material was peripheral blood, obtained after pregnancy. The receptors here all came from a female donor with multiple sclerosis, enrolled in a pregnancy study. CDR3s include the opening cysteine and the closing phenylalanine or tryptophan. D genes are given only for firm matches. A row's size may be missing; if present it is once, few, many or a size class.

TRBJ2-7	TRBV6-6	TRBD1	-	14	CASSPPGTGPEQYF	TGTGCCAGCAGTCCCCCCGGGACAGGGCCCGAGCAGTACTTC
TRBJ2-1	TRBV7-2	TRBD1	-	15	CASRAGGGSYNEQFF	TGTGCCAGCAGGGCAGGGGGCGGGTCCTACAATGAGCAGTTCTTC
TRBJ2-3	TRBV2	TRBD2	-	14	CASKTSGGADTQYF	TGTGCCAGCAAGACAAGCGGGGGAGCAGATACGCAGTATTTT
TRBJ2-1	TRBV30	TRBD1	-	16	CAWRLGGTGAYNEQFF	TGTGCCTGGAGGTTGGGCGGGACAGGGGCCTACAATGAGCAGTTCTTC
TRBJ2-7	TRBV27	TRBD1	-	14	CACQRTGGGYEQYF	TGTGCCTGCCAAAGGACAGGGGGCGGGTACGAGCAGTACTTC
TRBJ1-2	TRBV9	-	-	12	CASSSRWGGYTF	TGTGCCAGCAGCTCCCGGTGGGGCGGCTACACCTTC
TRBJ1-4	TRBV2	TRBD1	-	15	CASSGTGPANEKLFF	TGTGCCAGCAGTGGGACAGGGCCGGCTAATGAAAAACTGTTTTTT
TRBJ2-3	TRBV4-3	TRBD1	-	16	CASSQAGTGGADTQYF	TGCGCCAGCAGCCAAGCCGGGACAGGGGGTGCAGATACGCAGTATTTT
TRBJ2-2	TRBV2	TRBD2	-	16	CASSPSGGARTGELFF	TGTGCCAGCAGTCCTAGCGGGGGGGCTAGGACCGGGGAGCTGTTTTTT
TRBJ2-1	TRBV30	TRBD2	-	20	CAWSTVDRLISGRSYNEQFF	TGTGCCTGGAGTACAGTGGACAGGCTAATTAGCGGGAGGTCCTACAATGAGCAGTTCTTC
TRBJ1-6	TRBV6-1	-	-	14	CASSETGYNSPLHF	TGTGCCAGCAGTGAGACAGGTTATAATTCACCCCTCCACTTT
TRBJ1-1	TRBV7-9	-	-	14	CASSPEGRVRVAFF	TGTGCCAGCAGCCCGGAGGGGCGGGTTCGGGTAGCTTTCTTT
TRBJ1-2	TRBV28	-	-	11	CASSSGIGYTF	TGTGCCAGCAGCTCAGGGATCGGCTACACCTTC
TRBJ1-6	TRBV5-4	TRBD1	few	14	CASQPGQGESPLHF	TGTGCCAGCCAGCCGGGACAGGGGGAGTCACCCCTCCACTTT
TRBJ2-1	TRBV5-1	TRBD2	-	15	CASSLGRGGLDEQFF	TGCGCCAGCAGCTTGGGGCGGGGGGGCCTTGATGAGCAGTTCTTC
TRBJ2-3	TRBV4-2	TRBD2	-	18	CASSTGTSGRMIGDTQYF	TGTGCCAGCAGCACCGGGACTAGCGGGAGGATGATTGGAGATACGCAGTATTTT
TRBJ1-6	TRBV28	TRBD1	-	17	CASSFPPSDRAKVPLHF	TGTGCCAGCAGTTTCCCCCCTTCCGACAGGGCCAAGGTGCCCCTCCACTTT
TRBJ1-1	TRBV27	-	-	13	CASSLLGGGEAFF	TGTGCCAGCAGTTTATTAGGGGGTGGGGAAGCTTTCTTT
TRBJ2-3	TRBV4-2	TRBD1	-	17	CASSQVIGTGGTDTQYF	TGTGCCAGCAGCCAAGTAATTGGGACAGGGGGCACAGATACGCAGTATTTT
TRBJ1-3	TRBV10-1	-	-	11	CANCSGNTIYF	TGCGCTAACTGCTCTGGAAACACCATATATTTT
TRBJ2-7	TRBV5-1	TRBD1	-	15	CASSSNRDSLYEQYF	TGCGCCAGCAGCAGCAACCGGGACAGTCTGTACGAGCAGTACTTC
TRBJ1-5	TRBV18	-	-	14	CASSSQGTDQPQHF	TGTGCCAGCTCAAGTCAGGGAACGGATCAGCCCCAGCATTTT
TRBJ2-7	TRBV12-5	-	once	20	CASGSTDKDSPRWSSYEQYF	TGTGCTAGTGGTTCGACGGATAAGGACAGCCCACGGTGGTCCTCCTACGAGCAGTACTTC
TRBJ1-2	TRBV10-3	-	-	15	CAIRRSEGESYGYTF	TGTGCCATCAGGAGAAGCGAGGGGGAGAGCTATGGCTACACCTTC
TRBJ2-3	TRBV4-1	-	-	13	CASSQRSEDTQYF	TGCGCCAGCAGCCAGAGGAGCGAGGATACGCAGTATTTT
TRBJ1-2	TRBV9	-	-	14	CASSVQDLPRGYTF	TGTGCCAGCAGCGTACAAGACCTACCCAGGGGCTACACCTTC
TRBJ2-7	TRBV27	-	-	14	CASSSIGKAGSTHF	TGTGCCAGCAGTTCTATCGGAAAAGCGGGTTCGACCCACTTC
TRBJ1-1	TRBV19	-	-	13	CASSIVAGAEAFF	TGTGCCAGTAGTATAGTAGCAGGGGCTGAAGCTTTCTTT
TRBJ2-7	TRBV10-3	-	-	16	CAISESEARTPYEQYF	TGTGCCATCAGTGAGTCTGAGGCCCGAACCCCCTACGAGCAGTACTTC
TRBJ1-5	TRBV4-2	-	few	17	CASSQDRAGTQGQPQHF	TGTGCCAGCAGCCAAGATAGAGCAGGGACTCAAGGTCAGCCCCAGCATTTT
TRBJ1-2	TRBV6-5	-	-	15	CASASHRVPNYGYTF	TGTGCCAGCGCCTCTCACAGGGTCCCTAACTATGGCTACACCTTC
TRBJ2-2	TRBV9	-	-	14	CASSPSQVTGELFF	TGTGCCAGCAGTCCCTCACAGGTTACCGGGGAGCTGTTTTTT
TRBJ1-4	TRBV20-1	-	-	11	CSAYINEKLFF	TGCAGTGCTTATATTAATGAAAAACTGTTTTTT
TRBJ2-4	TRBV2	-	-	14	CASSETVAKNIQYF	TGTGCCAGCAGTGAAACAGTAGCCAAAAACATTCAGTACTTC
TRBJ1-2	TRBV6-5	TRBD1	-	14	CASSREGQNYGYTF	TGTGCCAGCAGCCGTGAGGGACAGAACTATGGCTACACCTTC
TRBJ2-3	TRBV5-6	-	once	15	CASRKTPTSTDTQYF	TGTGCCAGCAGAAAGACTCCTACTAGCACAGATACGCAGTATTTT
TRBJ1-4	TRBV4-1	TRBD1	-	16	CASSQGTGAFNEKLFF	TGCGCCAGCAGCCAGGGGACAGGGGCGTTTAATGAAAAACTGTTTTTT
TRBJ1-2	TRBV7-2	-	-	16	CASSTGGNRVGYGYTF	TGTGCCAGCAGCACAGGAGGAAACAGGGTCGGTTATGGCTACACCTTC
TRBJ1-1	TRBV5-1	-	once	17	CASSPGILDRVNTEAFF	TGCGCCAGCAGCCCGGGGATTCTGGACAGAGTGAACACTGAAGCTTTCTTT